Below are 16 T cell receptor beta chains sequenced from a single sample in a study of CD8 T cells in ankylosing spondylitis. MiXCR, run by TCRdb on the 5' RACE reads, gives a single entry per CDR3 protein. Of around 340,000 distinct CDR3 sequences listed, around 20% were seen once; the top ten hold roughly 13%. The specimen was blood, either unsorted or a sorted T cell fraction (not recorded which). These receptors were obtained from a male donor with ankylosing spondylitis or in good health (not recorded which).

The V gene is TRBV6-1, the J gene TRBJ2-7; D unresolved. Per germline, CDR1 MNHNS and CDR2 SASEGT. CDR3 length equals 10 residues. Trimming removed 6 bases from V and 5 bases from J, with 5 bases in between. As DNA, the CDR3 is TGTGCCAGCAGGGGTCACGAGCAGTACTTC. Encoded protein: CASRGHEQYF.

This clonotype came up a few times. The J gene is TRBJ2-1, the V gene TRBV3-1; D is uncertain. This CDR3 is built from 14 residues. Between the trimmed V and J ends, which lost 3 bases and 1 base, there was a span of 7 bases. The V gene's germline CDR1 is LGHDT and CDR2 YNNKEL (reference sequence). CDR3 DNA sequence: TGTGCCAGCAGCCAGACTCCTTCCTACAATGAGCAGTTCTTC. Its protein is CASSQTPSYNEQFF.

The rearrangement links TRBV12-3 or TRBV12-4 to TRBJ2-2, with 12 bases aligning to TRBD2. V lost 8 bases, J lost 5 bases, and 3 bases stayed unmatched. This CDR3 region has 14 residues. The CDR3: CASDGLAGTGELFF. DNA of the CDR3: TGTGCCAGCGATGGACTAGCGGGGACCGGGGAGCTGTTTTTT.

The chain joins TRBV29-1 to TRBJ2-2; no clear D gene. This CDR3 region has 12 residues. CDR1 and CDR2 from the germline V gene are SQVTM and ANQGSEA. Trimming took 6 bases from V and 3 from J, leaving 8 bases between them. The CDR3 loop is CSVLIYTGELFF. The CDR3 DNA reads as TGCAGCGTGTTGATCTACACCGGGGAGCTGTTTTTT.

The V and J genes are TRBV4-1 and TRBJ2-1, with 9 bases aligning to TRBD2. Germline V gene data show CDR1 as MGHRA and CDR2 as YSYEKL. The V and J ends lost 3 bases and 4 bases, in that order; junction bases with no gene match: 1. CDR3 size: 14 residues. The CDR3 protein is CASSQGLAYNEQFF. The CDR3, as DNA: TGCGCCAGCAGCCAGGGACTAGCTTACAATGAGCAGTTCTTC.

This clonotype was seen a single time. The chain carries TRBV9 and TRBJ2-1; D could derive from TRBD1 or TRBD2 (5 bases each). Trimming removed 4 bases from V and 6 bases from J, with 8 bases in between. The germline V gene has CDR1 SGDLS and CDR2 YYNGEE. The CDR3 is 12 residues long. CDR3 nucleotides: TGTGCCAGCAGCCCCGGGACCAATGAGCAGTTCTTC. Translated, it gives CASSPGTNEQFF.

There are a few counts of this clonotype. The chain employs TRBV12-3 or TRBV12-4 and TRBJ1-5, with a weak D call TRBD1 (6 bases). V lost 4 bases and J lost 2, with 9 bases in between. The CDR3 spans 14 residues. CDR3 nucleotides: TGTGCCAGCAGTTCAAGACAGGGCAATCAGCCCCAGCATTTT. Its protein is CASSSRQGNQPQHF.

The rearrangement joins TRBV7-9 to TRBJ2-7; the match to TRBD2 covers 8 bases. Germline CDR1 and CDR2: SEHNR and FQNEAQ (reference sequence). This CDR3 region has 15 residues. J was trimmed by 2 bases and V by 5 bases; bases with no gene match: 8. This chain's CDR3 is CASSHGGGRAYEQYF. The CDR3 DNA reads TGTGCCAGCAGCCACGGGGGGGGACGCGCCTACGAGCAGTACTTC.

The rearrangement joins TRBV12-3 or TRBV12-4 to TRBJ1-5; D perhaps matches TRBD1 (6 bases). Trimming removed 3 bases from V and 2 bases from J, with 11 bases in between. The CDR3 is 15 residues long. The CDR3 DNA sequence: TGTGCCAGCAGTTTTATTGCAGGGGGCAATCAGCCCCAGCATTTT. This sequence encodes CASSFIAGGNQPQHF.

The CDR3 region has the DNA TGTGCCAGTAGCAGGGGTAGGTTTTATAGCAATCAGCCCCAGCATTTT. Translating gives CASSRGRFYSNQPQHF. The V call is TRBV19, the J call TRBJ1-5; D is perhaps TRBD1 (6 bases). The CDR3 length is 16 residues. Per germline, CDR1 LNHDA and CDR2 SQIVND (reference sequence). Trimming stripped 6 bases from V and 0 bases from J, with 15 bases between.

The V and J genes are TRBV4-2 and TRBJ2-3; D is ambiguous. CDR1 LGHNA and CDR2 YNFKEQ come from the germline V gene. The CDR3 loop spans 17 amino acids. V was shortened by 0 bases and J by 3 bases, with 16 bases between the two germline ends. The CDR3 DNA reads TGTGCCAGCAGCCAAGAAGTGGGAACCACCGGGACAGATACGCAGTATTTT. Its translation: CASSQEVGTTGTDTQYF.

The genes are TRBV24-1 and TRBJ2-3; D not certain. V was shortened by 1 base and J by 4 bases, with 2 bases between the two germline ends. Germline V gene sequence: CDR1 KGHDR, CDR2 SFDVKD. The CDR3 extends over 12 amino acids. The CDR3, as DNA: TGTGCCACCAGTGATTTTCCAGATACGCAGTATTTT. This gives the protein CATSDFPDTQYF.

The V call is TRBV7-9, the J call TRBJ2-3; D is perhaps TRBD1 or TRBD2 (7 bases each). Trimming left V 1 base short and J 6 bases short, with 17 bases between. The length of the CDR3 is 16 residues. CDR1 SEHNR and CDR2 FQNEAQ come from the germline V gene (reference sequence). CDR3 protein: CASSLGRGTAGDTQYF. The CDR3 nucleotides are TGTGCCAGCAGCTTAGGGAGAGGGACAGCGGGGGATACGCAGTATTTT.

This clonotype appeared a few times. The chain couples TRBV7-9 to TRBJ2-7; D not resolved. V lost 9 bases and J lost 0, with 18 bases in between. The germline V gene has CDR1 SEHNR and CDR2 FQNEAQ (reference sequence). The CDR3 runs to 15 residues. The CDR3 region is CASTSVEGSSYEQYF. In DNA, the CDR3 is TGTGCCAGTACCTCCGTGGAAGGCAGCTCCTACGAGCAGTACTTC.

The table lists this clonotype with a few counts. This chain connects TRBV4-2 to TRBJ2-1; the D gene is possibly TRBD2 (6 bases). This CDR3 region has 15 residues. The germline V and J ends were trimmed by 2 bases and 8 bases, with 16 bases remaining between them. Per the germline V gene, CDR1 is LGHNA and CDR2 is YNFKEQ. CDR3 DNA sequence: TGTGCCAGCAGCCAAAAGCCTATCCCTAGCGATGAGCAGTTCTTC. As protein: CASSQKPIPSDEQFF.

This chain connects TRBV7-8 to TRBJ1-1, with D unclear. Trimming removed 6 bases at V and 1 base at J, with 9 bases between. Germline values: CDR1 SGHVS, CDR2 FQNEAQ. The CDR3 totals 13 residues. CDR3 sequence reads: CASRSPPNTEAFF. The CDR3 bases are TGTGCCAGCAGAAGTCCACCGAACACTGAAGCTTTCTTT.